This T cell receptor (beta chain) derives from a study of cytomegalovirus exposure and HLA in healthy donors. CDR3 length equals 17 residues. Germline V gene sequence: CDR1 SQVTM, CDR2 ANQGSEA. Trimming removed 6 bases from V and 1 base from J; junction bases left unmatched: 16. The PCR contained 60 Vbeta and 13 Jbeta primers. Data came from immunoSEQ multiplex PCR; TCRdb stores just in-frame clones and leaves some out. The sample includes under 150,000 clones, 60% to 85% of them seen just once. Study results and caveats: Investigators reported around 150 TCR beta chains as tied to cytomegalovirus.

With respect to this clone: Its antigen is unknown.

The sample consisted of PBMCs. This receptor was taken from a man aged 25-40 years in good health and CMV-seronegative. This chain connects TRBV29-1 to TRBJ2-3, with 7 bases matching TRBD2. The CDR3 nucleotides are TGCAGCGTGGGATGGGCGGGAGCTTATACCCGCACAGATACGCAGTATTTT. Residues: CSVGWAGAYTRTDTQYF.